This TCR beta chain originates from a study of early T cells in non-severe SARS-CoV-2 infection. Study overall: Chains from this unsorted whole-blood bulk RNA could not be paired. Study-level points and caveats: The study's VDJdb matching favored anti-spike CD8 responses and missed private and CD4 specificities.

This clonotype was recorded many times. Its antigen is unidentified. Each CDR3 protein gets one entry after TCRdb re-called the 5' RACE reads with MiXCR. The data hold under 100,000 distinct CDR3 sequences, with more than 9.5% observed a single time. Sample: whole blood. This receptor was taken from an adult who was a healthcare worker with PCR-confirmed SARS-CoV-2 infection or an uninfected control (not recorded which).

The CDR3 coding sequence is TGTGCCAGCAGCTTCGAAGGACAGGGTGTTCGGAATGAGCAGTTCTTC. Translating gives CASSFEGQGVRNEQFF. The chain uses TRBV7-9 and TRBJ2-1, with 8 bases identical to TRBD1. Germline trimming cut 3 bases from V and 7 bases from J; bases unmatched to any gene: 11. CDR1 and CDR2 from the germline V gene are SEHNR and FQNEAQ (reference sequence). The CDR3 is 16 residues long.